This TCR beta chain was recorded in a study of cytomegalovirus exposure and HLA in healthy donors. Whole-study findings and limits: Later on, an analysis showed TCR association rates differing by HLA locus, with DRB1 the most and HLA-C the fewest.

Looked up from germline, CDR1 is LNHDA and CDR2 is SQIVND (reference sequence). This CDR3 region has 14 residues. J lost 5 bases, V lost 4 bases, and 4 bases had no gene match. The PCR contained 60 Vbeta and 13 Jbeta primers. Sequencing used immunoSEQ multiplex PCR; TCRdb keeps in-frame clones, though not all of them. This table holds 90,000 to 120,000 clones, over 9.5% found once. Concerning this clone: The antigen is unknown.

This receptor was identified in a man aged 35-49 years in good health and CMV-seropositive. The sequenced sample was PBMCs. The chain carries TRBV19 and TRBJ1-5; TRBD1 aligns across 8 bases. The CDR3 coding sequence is TGTGCCAGTAGTAGCGCAGGGGGCGATCAGCCCCAGCATTTT. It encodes CASSSAGGDQPQHF. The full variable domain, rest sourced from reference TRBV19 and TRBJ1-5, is DGGITQSPKYLFRKEGQNVTLSCEQNLNHDAMYWYRQDPGQGLRLIYYSQIVNDFQKGDIAEGYSVSREKKESFPLTVTSAQKNPTAFYLCASSSAGGDQPQHFGDGTRLSIL.